The clone carrying this T cell receptor (beta chain) has at least ten counts. What it binds is not known. Both TRBC1 and TRBC2 were covered by a beta constant-region primer of two equimolar oligonucleotides. An oligonucleotide with the SP2 primer and a 12-nucleotide UMI was ligated to the cDNA 3' end. Nested alpha and beta constant-region primers with the SP2 primer drove four PCR rounds on ligated cDNA. In TCRdb, the UMI-ligation and nested PCR reads were re-called with MiXCR into one record per CDR3 protein. The sample records almost 5,500 distinct CDR3 sequences, 7% being singletons. This CDR3 comprises 14 residues. Looked up from germline, CDR1 is DFQATT and CDR2 is SNEGSKA (reference sequence). The V end was cut by 0 bases, the J end by 3 bases, with 11 bases between. The data belong to a study of naive and memory T cell subsets. Regarding the study as a whole: Over 85% of naive TCR sequences appeared only once after error correction, unlike memory subsets. Each distinct alpha or beta sequence counts as one clonotype.

The genes are TRBV20-1 and TRBJ1-1; tentative D call: TRBD1 (6 bases). This sequence originates from a human donor in good health. The sequencing input was effector memory CD8+ T cells from blood. Subset of the sample: effector memory, CD45RA- CD27-. CDR3 bases: TGCAGTGCTAGAGATTCAAGGGGGGACACTGAAGCTTTCTTT. Its protein product is CSARDSRGDTEAFF.